These T cell receptor beta chains were read from a single sample in a study of blood T cell repertoires in COVID-19. Using immunoSEQ multiplex PCR, the repertoire was profiled, and TCRdb retains in-frame clones only, with some absent. The sample contains about 670,000 clones, 85% to 90% of which appear only once. Sequenced input: peripheral blood. These receptor sequences come from a woman aged 18-35 years with acute or convalescent COVID-19. CDR3s include the opening cysteine and the closing phenylalanine or tryptophan. A D gene is named only where the DNA matches it firmly. Rows may omit the clone size; those that give it use once, few, many or a size class.

d_call | clone_size | j_call | v_call | cdr3_aa | cdr3_nt
- | - | TRBJ2-7 | TRBV19 | CASSMGAISGEQYF | TGTGCCAGTAGTATGGGGGCCATTTCGGGGGAGCAGTACTTC
TRBD2 | - | TRBJ2-7 | TRBV5-4 | CASSLHPTSGVYEQYF | TGTGCCAGCAGCTTGCACCCAACTAGCGGGGTGTACGAGCAGTACTTC
TRBD2 | - | TRBJ2-7 | TRBV7-9 | CASSLGASGGGQYF | TGTGCCAGCAGCTTAGGGGCTAGCGGGGGCGGGCAGTACTTC
- | once | TRBJ1-6 | TRBV7-2 | CASSLDGFNSPLHF | TGTGCCAGCAGCCTTGACGGGTTTAATTCACCCCTCCACTTT
TRBD2 | - | TRBJ2-3 | TRBV5-4 | CASSLGRGADTQYF | TGTGCCAGCAGCTTGGGGCGGGGGGCAGATACGCAGTATTTT
- | - | TRBJ1-2 | TRBV5-5 | CASSEGANYGYTF | TGTGCCAGCAGCGAAGGGGCGAACTATGGCTACACCTTC
- | - | TRBJ2-2 | TRBV9 | CASSVGRGTGELFF | TGTGCCAGCAGCGTAGGGCGGGGTACCGGGGAGCTGTTTTTT
TRBD1 | - | TRBJ1-2 | TRBV2 | CASSAESGGNYGYTF | TGTGCCAGCAGTGCGGAGTCAGGGGGGAACTATGGCTACACCTTC
- | - | TRBJ1-2 | TRBV6-5 | CASSLYPDSLNTF | TGTGCCAGCAGTCTCTACCCGGACAGTCTTAACACCTTC
TRBD1 | many | TRBJ1-6 | TRBV6-4 | CASSASGQPNSPLHF | TGTGCCAGCAGTGCCTCGGGACAGCCTAATTCACCCCTCCACTTT
- | - | TRBJ1-4 | TRBV19 | CASSTYNEKLFF | TGTGCCAGTAGTACCTATAATGAAAAACTGTTTTTT
- | - | TRBJ1-1 | TRBV30 | CAWSQGGPEAFF | TGTGCCTGGAGTCAGGGTGGTCCTGAAGCTTTCTTT